The rows below give T cell receptor beta chains drawn from one sample of a study of molecular identifiers for immune sequencing clone quantification. TCRdb used MiXCR to reprocess the PCR reads, holding one entry per CDR3 protein. The repertoire holds about 640,000 distinct CDR3 sequences, with less than 20% as singletons. Sequences were obtained from naive CD8+ T cells from blood, with Jurkat cell RNA spiked in. The receptors shown here come from a human donor in good health. Some libraries in this study had Jurkat cell RNA spiked in. Both conserved end residues are trimmed from each CDR3. The order of the fields is J gene, V gene, CDR3 protein.

TRBJ1-5,TRBV27,ASSLVGGLQPQH
TRBJ2-3,TRBV30,AWSVVGDTQY
TRBJ2-7,TRBV19,ASSGTEKHSSYEQY
TRBJ1-2,TRBV4-1,ASSQDASITGYT
TRBJ1-6,TRBV12-3/TRBV12-4,ASSSGGFEYNSPLH
TRBJ1-5,TRBV4-3,ASSQDPTGHSNQPQH
TRBJ2-3,TRBV30,AWSESDTQY
TRBJ2-1,TRBV4-3,ASSQDRVEQF
TRBJ2-2,TRBV7-7,ASSHLASGELF
TRBJ1-6,TRBV13,ASSTREPIYNSPLH
TRBJ1-2,TRBV6-1,ASKGLEGYT
TRBJ2-1,TRBV4-3,ASSPGLAENNEQF
TRBJ2-7,TRBV7-9,ASSLPHGYEQY
TRBJ2-7,TRBV27,ASSRTGGTYEQY
TRBJ2-7,TRBV6-5,ASRPGTDPYEQY
TRBJ2-2,TRBV6-2/TRBV6-3,ASSYGGGELF
TRBJ2-2,TRBV14,ASSQVRGAGGELF
TRBJ1-2,TRBV6-5,ASIALRGYT
TRBJ2-1,TRBV6-6,ASSYSVRTGNEQF
TRBJ2-5,TRBV9,ASSTGTDFRETQY
TRBJ2-1,TRBV7-9,ASSAGLVNEQF
TRBJ1-2,TRBV27,AGSWGQGNYYGYT
TRBJ2-7,TRBV6-1,ASADSRDYEQY
TRBJ2-2,TRBV12-3/TRBV12-4,ASSPPYTGELF
TRBJ2-7,TRBV20-1,SVPSSVTSYEQY
TRBJ1-1,TRBV4-1,ASSQDPLNTEAF